The 15 T cell receptor beta chains reported below all come from one sample, sequenced in a study of glioma-infiltrating T cells. Using RNA template, CDR3s of TCR alpha and beta were amplified with iRepertoire arm-PCR. TCRdb processed the multiplex PCR reads anew with MiXCR; each CDR3 protein has one entry. The sample holds about 190,000 distinct CDR3 sequences, over 30% seen once. The specimen sequenced was glioma tissue, nonneoplastic brain tissue, or PBMCs (not recorded which). The source is a human donor with low-grade glioma or glioblastoma, undergoing nonglioma brain surgery, or in good health (not recorded which).

The chain uses TRBV6-9 and TRBJ1-2; D not resolved. This CDR3 comprises 17 residues. Germline values: CDR1 MNHGY, CDR2 SVAAGI. V was clipped by 3 bases and J by 10 bases, with 27 bases between them. The CDR3 spells CASSYNGVTVDNYNYTF. The CDR3 bases are TGTGCCAGCAGTTACAACGGGGTTACTGTGGATAACTATAACTACACCTTC.

This clonotype was counted once. The gene calls are TRBV29-1 and TRBJ2-6; 7 bases align to TRBD1. The CDR3 loop spans 16 amino acids. V dropped 7 bases and J dropped 1; count of bases not matched to a gene: 10. The V gene's germline CDR1 is SQVTM and CDR2 ANQGSEA. CDR3 coding DNA: TGCAGCGAATTGACGGGACAGTTATCTGGGGCCAACGTCCTGACTTTC. Protein: CSELTGQLSGANVLTF.

Concerning this clonotype itself: A single base separates this from a much larger clone, so it may be a read error. V is TRBV6-2 or TRBV6-3 and J is TRBJ1-1; tentative D call: TRBD1 (6 bases). The CDR3 runs to 13 residues. V was trimmed by 6 bases and J by 5 bases, leaving 13 bases between them. The germline V gene encodes CDR1 MNHEY and CDR2 SVGEGT. CDR3 residues: CASRQEGGTEAFF. The CDR3, as DNA: TGTGCCAGCAGACAAGAGGGGGGAACTGAAGCTTTCTTT.

With respect to this clonotype: A single base separates this from a much larger clone, so it may be a read error. The chain combines TRBV20-1 with TRBJ2-7, with D tentatively TRBD2 (6 bases). The V end lost 6 bases, the J end lost 5 bases, and 23 bases lay between the germline ends. In germline, CDR1 is DFQATT, CDR2 SNEGSKA (reference sequence). The CDR3 loop spans 15 amino acids. The CDR3: CSASGTSGPTHEQYF. Here the CDR3 DNA reads TGCAGTGCCAGTGGTACAAGCGGGCCTACCCACGAGCAGTACTTC.

This clonotype was seen repeatedly, ten times or more. The V call is TRBV7-9, the J call TRBJ2-7, with D perhaps matching TRBD1 (5 bases). CDR3 size: 14 residues. Trimming stripped 5 bases from V and 1 base from J, with 12 bases between. Germline assignment: CDR1 SEHNR and CDR2 FQNEAQ (reference sequence). The CDR3 spells CASSPPTESYEQYF. CDR3 DNA sequence: TGTGCCAGCAGCCCACCGACAGAGTCCTACGAGCAGTACTTC.

Points on this clonotype: A read error may be the cause here, since a much bigger clone is one base away. V is TRBV11-2 and J is TRBJ2-7; perhaps TRBD1 as D (6 bases). V was shortened by 5 bases and J by 12 bases, with 20 bases between the two germline ends. Germline loops: CDR1 SGHAT, CDR2 FQNNGV. The CDR3 contains 13 residues. The CDR3: CASSLSYRDIVYF. The CDR3 DNA sequence: TGTGCCAGCAGCCTATCATACCGGGACATAGTGTACTTC.

With respect to this clonotype: This sequence may be a read error, since a much larger clone differs from it by one base. The chain combines TRBV12-3 or TRBV12-4 with TRBJ2-6; D is undetermined. V lost 7 bases to trimming and J lost 0 bases, with 13 bases between them. The CDR3 sequence is 16 residues long. CDR3 in DNA: TGTGCCAGCATGATGACCGTTGGCTCTGGGGCCAACGTCCTGACTTTC. This translates into CASMMTVGSGANVLTF.

This clonotype was counted ten times or more. The chain carries TRBV28 and TRBJ2-3; tentatively, D is TRBD2 (7 bases). V was shortened by 3 bases and J by 3 bases, with 16 bases between the two germline ends. This CDR3 spans 16 amino acids. Germline values: CDR1 MDHEN, CDR2 SYDVKM. For the CDR3, the DNA is TGTGCCAGCAGTTTTCCAGGGGAGGGGAGGACAGATACGCAGTATTTT. This translates into CASSFPGEGRTDTQYF.

This clonotype was detected ten times or more. This chain connects TRBV3-1 to TRBJ1-4; 8 positions match TRBD1. The CDR3 is 15 amino acids. Germline-derived CDR1 and CDR2 are LGHDT and YNNKEL (reference sequence). V lost 5 bases, J lost 5 bases, and 7 bases stayed unmatched. CDR3 amino acids: CASSSRTGQNEKLFF. CDR3 sequence (DNA): TGTGCCAGCAGCTCCCGGACAGGGCAGAATGAAAAACTGTTTTTT.

The table lists this clonotype with many counts. V gene TRBV5-1 combines with J gene TRBJ2-2; D call uncertain. V shed 1 base and J shed 1 base, with 8 bases lying between them. CDR1 and CDR2 (germline): SGHRS, YFSETQ. The CDR3 is 15 residues long. The CDR3 is CASSLRGRNTGELFF. The CDR3 bases are TGCGCCAGCAGCTTGCGAGGCAGGAACACCGGGGAGCTGTTTTTT.

This clonotype was observed at least ten times. V and J are TRBV7-2 and TRBJ2-7, with D possibly being TRBD2 (5 bases). The CDR3 has 13 amino acids. In germline, CDR1 is SGHTA, CDR2 FQGNSA. Trimming removed 0 bases at V and 2 bases at J, with 5 bases between. CDR3 protein: CASSLAGAYEQYF. DNA of the CDR3: TGTGCCAGCAGCTTAGCGGGAGCCTACGAGCAGTACTTC. The whole variable domain, filled in from reference TRBV7-2 and TRBJ2-7, reads GAGVSQSPSNKVTEKGKDVELRCDPISGHTALYWYRQSLGQGLEFLIYFQGNSAPDKSGLPSDRFSAERTGGSVSTLTIQRTQQEDSAVYLCASSLAGAYEQYFGPGTRLTVT.

This sequence joins TRBV11-2 and TRBJ2-5; D not resolved. The length of the CDR3 is 14 residues. Trimming removed 3 bases at V and 4 bases at J, with 12 bases between. Per the germline V gene, CDR1 is SGHAT and CDR2 is FQNNGV. The CDR3 reads CASSFSPGRETQYF. The CDR3 DNA is TGTGCCAGCAGCTTCTCGCCAGGACGAGAGACCCAGTACTTC. Looking up the rest from reference TRBV11-2 and TRBJ2-5 gives the full variable domain: EAGVAQSPRYKIIEKRQSVAFWCNPISGHATLYWYQQILGQGPKLLIQFQNNGVVDDSQLPKDRFSAERLKGVDSTLKIQPAKLEDSAVYLCASSFSPGRETQYFGPGTRLLVL.

A word on this clonotype: No conserved phenylalanine or tryptophan is present at the end of the CDR3, so a read error is the likely explanation. The chain carries TRBV7-9 and TRBJ2-5, with D perhaps TRBD2 (5 bases). The end of the DNA aligns better with TRBJ2-7, so the J call may be wrong. Germline-derived CDR1 and CDR2 are SEHNR and FQNEAQ (reference sequence). The CDR3 is 16 residues long. The CDR3 reads CASSFEGQFIVNEQYL. The CDR3 nucleotides read TGTGCCAGCAGCTTCGAGGGCCAGTTTATCGTTAACGAGCAGTACCTC.

This clonotype appeared a single time. The gene calls are TRBV2 and TRBJ1-2, with 10 nucleotides matching TRBD1. Per germline, CDR1 SNHLY and CDR2 FYNNEI. This CDR3 has 14 residues. J lost 3 bases, V lost 9 bases, and 7 bases had no gene match. CDR3 in amino acids: CARIRDRGDYGYTF. The CDR3 coding sequence is TGTGCCAGAATCCGGGACAGGGGAGACTATGGCTACACCTTC.

This clonotype was seen ten or more times. The chain joins TRBV19 to TRBJ1-5; D is possibly TRBD1 (5 bases). Looked up from germline, CDR1 is LNHDA and CDR2 is SQIVND (reference sequence). Between the trimmed V and J ends, which lost 3 bases and 3 bases, there was a span of 12 bases. The CDR3 contains 15 residues. The CDR3 sequence is CASSIGGGPNQPQHF. CDR3 nucleotide sequence: TGTGCCAGTAGTATCGGGGGAGGCCCCAATCAGCCCCAGCATTTT.